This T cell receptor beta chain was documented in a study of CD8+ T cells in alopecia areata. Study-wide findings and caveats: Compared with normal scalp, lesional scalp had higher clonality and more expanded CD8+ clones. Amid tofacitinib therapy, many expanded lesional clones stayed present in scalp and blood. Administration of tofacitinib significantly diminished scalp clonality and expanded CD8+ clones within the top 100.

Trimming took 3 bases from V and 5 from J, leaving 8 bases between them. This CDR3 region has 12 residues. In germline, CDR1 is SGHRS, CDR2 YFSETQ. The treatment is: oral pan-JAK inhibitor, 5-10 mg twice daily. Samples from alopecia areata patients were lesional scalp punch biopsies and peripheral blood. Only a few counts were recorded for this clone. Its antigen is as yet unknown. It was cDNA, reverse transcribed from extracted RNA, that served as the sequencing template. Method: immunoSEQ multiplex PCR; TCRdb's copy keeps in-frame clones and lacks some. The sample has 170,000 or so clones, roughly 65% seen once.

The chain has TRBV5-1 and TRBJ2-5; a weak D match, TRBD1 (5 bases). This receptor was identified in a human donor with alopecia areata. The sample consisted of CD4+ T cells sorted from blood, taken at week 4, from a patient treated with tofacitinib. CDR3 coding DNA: TGCGCCAGCAGCTCCTCAGGGGAGACCCAGTACTTC. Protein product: CASSSSGETQYF. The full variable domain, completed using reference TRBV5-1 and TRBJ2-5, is KAGVTQTPRYLIKTRGQQVTLSCSPISGHRSVSWYQQTPGQGLQFLFEYFSETQRNKGNFPGRFSGRQFSNSRSEMNVSTLELGDSALYLCASSSSGETQYFGPGTRLLVL.